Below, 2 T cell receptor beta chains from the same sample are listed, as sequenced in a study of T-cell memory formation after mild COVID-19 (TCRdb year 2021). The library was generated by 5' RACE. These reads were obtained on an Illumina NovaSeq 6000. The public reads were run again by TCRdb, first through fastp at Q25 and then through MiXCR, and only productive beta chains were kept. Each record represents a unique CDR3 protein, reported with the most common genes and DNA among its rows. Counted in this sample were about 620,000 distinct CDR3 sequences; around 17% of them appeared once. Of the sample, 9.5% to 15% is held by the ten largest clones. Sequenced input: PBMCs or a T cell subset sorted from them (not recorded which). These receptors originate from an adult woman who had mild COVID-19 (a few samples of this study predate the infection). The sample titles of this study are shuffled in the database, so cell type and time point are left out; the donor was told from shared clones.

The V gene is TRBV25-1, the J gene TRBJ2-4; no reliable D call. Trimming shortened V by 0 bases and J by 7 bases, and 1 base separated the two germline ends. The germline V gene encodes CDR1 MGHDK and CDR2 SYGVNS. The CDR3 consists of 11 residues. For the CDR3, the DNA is TGTGCCAGCAGTGAATACAACATTCAGTACTTC. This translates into CASSEYNIQYF. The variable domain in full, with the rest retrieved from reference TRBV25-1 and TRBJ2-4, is EADIYQTPRYLVIGTGKKITLECSQTMGHDKMYWYQQDPGMELHLIHYSYGVNSTEKGDLSSESTVSRIRTEHFPLTLESARPSHTSQYLCASSEYNIQYFGAGTRLSVL.

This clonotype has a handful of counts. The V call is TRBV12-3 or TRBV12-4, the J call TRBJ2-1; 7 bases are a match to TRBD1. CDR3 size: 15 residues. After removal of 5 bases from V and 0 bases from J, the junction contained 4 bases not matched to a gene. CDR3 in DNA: TGTGCCAGCAGTCAGGGACAGCTCTCCTACAATGAGCAGTTCTTC. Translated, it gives CASSQGQLSYNEQFF.